The 32 T cell receptor beta chains below all came from one sample that was sequenced in a study of cytomegalovirus exposure and HLA in healthy donors. Sequencing used immunoSEQ multiplex PCR; TCRdb keeps in-frame clones, though not all of them. The table lists roughly 140,000 clones, roughly 91% of them singletons, with around 3.4% in the top ten. The sample comprised PBMCs. Receptor source: a young woman in good health and CMV-seropositive.

V gene TRBV10-1 combines with J gene TRBJ2-1, with 13 bases aligning to TRBD2. The ends lost 8 bases at V and 9 bases at J; junction bases unmatched: 4. The CDR3 loop spans 13 amino acids. The germline CDR1 and CDR2 sequences are WNHNN and SYGVQD (reference sequence). DNA of the CDR3: TGCGCCAGCGGACTAGCGGGAGCGGGTGAGCAGTTCTTC. Translation gives CASGLAGAGEQFF.

The rearrangement uses TRBV5-1 and TRBJ2-3; no clear D gene. CDR1 is SGHRS and CDR2 is YFSETQ in the germline V gene. CDR3 size: 17 residues. Trimming took 4 bases from V and 1 from J, leaving 19 bases between them. CDR3 nucleotide sequence: TGCGCCAGCAGCCGCACTAATTCGGCTTGGGGCACAGATACGCAGTATTTT. Protein: CASSRTNSAWGTDTQYF.

The chain links TRBV9 to TRBJ2-5, with D perhaps TRBD2 (5 bases). The CDR3 totals 14 residues. Germline loops: CDR1 SGDLS, CDR2 YYNGEE. Trimming shortened V by 0 bases and J by 5 bases, and 11 bases separated the two germline ends. In DNA form, the CDR3 reads TGTGCCAGCAGCGTAGGGGGAGTTCATGAGACCCAGTACTTC. Translated: CASSVGGVHETQYF.

This rearrangement joins TRBV7-7 to TRBJ2-7; 9 nucleotides match TRBD1. The germline CDR1 and CDR2 sequences are SSHAT and FNYEAQ (reference sequence). There are 15 residues in the CDR3. Trimming took 1 base from V and 6 from J; bases not matched to a gene: 7. Written as DNA, the CDR3 is TGTGCCAGCAGCTTAGAGGGACAGGGACGGGTCGAGCAGTACTTC. Its translation: CASSLEGQGRVEQYF.

The V and J genes are TRBV9 and TRBJ2-7; TRBD2 matches 9 bases. CDR3 length equals 15 residues. The ends lost 5 bases at V and 0 bases at J; junction bases unmatched: 6. Germline CDR1 and CDR2: SGDLS and YYNGEE. The CDR3 here is CASSPTTSGSYEQYF. The CDR3 DNA reads as TGTGCCAGCAGTCCTACGACTAGCGGCTCCTACGAGCAGTACTTC.

This chain links TRBV6-1 with TRBJ1-2; D gene unclear. V was clipped by 3 bases and J by 5 bases, with 7 bases between them. The CDR3 covers 12 residues. Germline V gene lookup returns CDR1 MNHNS and CDR2 SASEGT. CDR3 sequence: CASSEELYGYTF. As DNA, the CDR3 is TGTGCCAGCAGTGAGGAGTTATATGGCTACACCTTC.

The genes are TRBV28 and TRBJ1-2; 12 positions agree with TRBD1. V shed 6 bases and J 8 bases; nucleotides not matched to a gene: 13. Germline V lookup: CDR1 MDHEN, CDR2 SYDVKM. The CDR3 is 16 amino acids. In DNA form, the CDR3 reads TGTGCCAGCAGCGGACCGCGGGACAGGGGGCTGGAAGGCTACACCTTC. Its protein is CASSGPRDRGLEGYTF.

The chain couples TRBV10-3 to TRBJ2-5; D is ambiguous. V was clipped by 1 base and J by 2 bases, with 8 bases between them. The length of the CDR3 is 14 residues. CDR1 ENHRY and CDR2 SYGVKD come from the germline V gene. For the CDR3, the DNA is TGTGCCATCAGTGAGTGGAGCGTACAAGAGACCCAGTACTTC. Its translation is CAISEWSVQETQYF.

The rearrangement uses TRBV19 and TRBJ2-7; weak D call: TRBD1 (5 bases). Germline V gene sequence: CDR1 LNHDA, CDR2 SQIVND (reference sequence). This CDR3 spans 15 amino acids. V lost 4 bases to trimming and J lost 0 bases, with 13 bases between them. Here the CDR3 DNA reads TGTGCCAGTAGTAGTGACAGCCAGAGCTCCTACGAGCAGTACTTC. Its translation is CASSSDSQSSYEQYF.

This clone was seen a single time. The CDR3 loop reads CASSFSGSSGNTIYF. In nucleotides, the CDR3 is TGTGCCAGCAGCTTCTCAGGGTCCTCTGGAAACACCATATATTTT. The chain recombines TRBV7-2 with TRBJ1-3, with D perhaps TRBD1 (5 bases). Trimming took 3 bases from V and 0 from J, leaving 9 bases between them. CDR3 length: 15 amino acids. Germline-derived CDR1 and CDR2 are SGHTA and FQGNSA.

The chain employs TRBV30 and TRBJ2-7; TRBD1 aligns across 7 bases. The V segment lost 3 bases and the J segment 2 bases; nucleotides outside the gene matches: 4. This CDR3 has 13 residues. CDR1 and CDR2 (germline): GTSNPN, SVGIG (reference sequence). CDR3 nucleotide sequence: TGTGCCTGGAGGGGACAGCTTCCCTACGAGCAGTACTTC. Translating it yields CAWRGQLPYEQYF.

J is TRBJ2-7 and V is TRBV5-6; maybe TRBD1 (5 bases). The CDR3 has 15 residues. Germline assignment: CDR1 SGHDT and CDR2 YYEEEE. V lost 4 bases and J lost 3, with 17 bases in between. The CDR3, as DNA: TGTGCCAGCAGCGTGAGTTCTGGGGCCTTCTACGAGCAGTACTTC. As protein: CASSVSSGAFYEQYF.

This clone was seen once. This sequence joins TRBV6-6 and TRBJ2-7; 7 positions agree with TRBD2. Looked up from germline, CDR1 is MNHNY and CDR2 is SVGAGI (reference sequence). This CDR3 comprises 13 residues. The junction had 9 bases not matched to a gene; V was cut back by 6 bases and J by 7 bases. The CDR3, as DNA: TGTGCCAGCAGGGGGGGACTATCCGGGGAGCAGTACTTC. It yields the protein CASRGGLSGEQYF.

The CDR3 protein is CASSLQLANYNEQFF. CDR3 DNA sequence: TGTGCCAGCAGCTTACAACTAGCGAACTACAATGAGCAGTTCTTC. The V call is TRBV7-7, the J call TRBJ2-1; 7 bases align to TRBD2. V dropped 2 bases and J dropped 3; count of bases not matched to a gene: 4. This CDR3 has 15 residues. Germline lookup yields CDR1 SSHAT and CDR2 FNYEAQ (reference sequence).

Note on this clone: The identical CDR3 is also encoded by other nucleotide sequences in the sample. This CDR3 is CASSLGTGTYEQYF. CDR3 DNA sequence: TGTGCCAGCAGCTTGGGAACAGGGACCTACGAGCAGTACTTC. This chain uses TRBV5-6 with TRBJ2-7, with D perhaps matching TRBD1 (6 bases). The CDR3 is 14 residues long. Trimming shortened V by 0 bases and J by 2 bases, and 9 bases separated the two germline ends. Germline V gene lookup returns CDR1 SGHDT and CDR2 YYEEEE.

J is TRBJ1-2 and V is TRBV28; possible D gene TRBD1, 5 bases. This CDR3 is 14 amino acids long. Trimming shortened V by 2 bases and J by 4 bases, and 11 bases separated the two germline ends. Germline values: CDR1 MDHEN, CDR2 SYDVKM. The CDR3 region is CASSLIPGGYGYTF. The CDR3 DNA reads as TGTGCCAGCAGTTTAATCCCCGGGGGCTATGGCTACACCTTC.

This clone was seen only once. The chain carries TRBV5-1 and TRBJ1-2, with D perhaps matching TRBD1 (6 bases). Germline CDR1 and CDR2: SGHRS and YFSETQ. V dropped 3 bases and J dropped 0 bases, with 18 bases sitting between them. There are 17 residues in the CDR3. The CDR3 bases are TGCGCCAGCAGCTCCCAACCTGGACAGCTTCCTAACTATGGCTACACCTTC. Translated: CASSSQPGQLPNYGYTF.

The chain employs TRBV11-3 and TRBJ2-1; D gene uncertain. Germline CDR1 and CDR2: SGHNT and YENEEA. CDR3 length: 15 amino acids. Between the trimmed V and J ends, which lost 4 bases and 0 bases, there was a span of 10 bases. As DNA, the CDR3 is TGTGCCAGCAGCTCCCTGGAGAGCTCCTACAATGAGCAGTTCTTC. Translation gives CASSSLESSYNEQFF. Based on the CDR3 plus reference TRBV11-3 and TRBJ2-1, the full variable domain is EAGVVQSPRYKIIEKKQPVAFWCNPISGHNTLYWYLQNLGQGPELLIRYENEEAVDDSQLPKDRFSAERLKGVDSTLKIQPAELGDSAVYLCASSSLESSYNEQFFGPGTRLTVL.

CDR3 region: CASSLDLQAYGYTF. In nucleotides, the CDR3 is TGTGCCAGCAGCTTAGATCTTCAGGCATATGGCTACACCTTC. The chain is built from TRBV11-2 and TRBJ1-2, with D unclear. V was clipped by 0 bases and J by 5 bases, with 10 bases between them. The CDR3 covers 14 residues. CDR1 and CDR2 (germline): SGHAT, FQNNGV.

The chain carries TRBV28 and TRBJ2-1; 10 positions match TRBD2. CDR3 length: 19 residues. Germline values: CDR1 MDHEN, CDR2 SYDVKM. V lost 5 bases and J lost 4; bases outside the gene matches: 17. CDR3 amino acids: CASSGPRRASGSGYNEQFF. DNA of the CDR3: TGTGCCAGCAGTGGACCACGCCGAGCTAGCGGGAGTGGTTACAATGAGCAGTTCTTC.

The chain uses TRBV7-8 and TRBJ2-7; TRBD2 aligns across 9 bases. There are 16 residues in the CDR3. CDR1 and CDR2 from the germline V gene are SGHVS and FQNEAQ. V shed 5 bases, J shed 2 bases, and the junction held 10 bases outside the gene matches. This CDR3 reads CASSPGGLAGTYEQYF. The CDR3 bases are TGTGCCAGCAGCCCGGGCGGGCTAGCGGGGACCTACGAGCAGTACTTC.

The J gene is TRBJ1-2, the V gene TRBV7-2; 9 positions agree with TRBD1. The CDR3 spans 15 residues. Germline trimming cut 5 bases from V and 4 bases from J; bases unmatched to any gene: 8. Germline V gene data show CDR1 as SGHTA and CDR2 as FQGNSA. The CDR3 spells CASSIGTGSTYGYTF. Written as DNA, the CDR3 is TGTGCCAGCAGCATAGGGACAGGGAGCACCTATGGCTACACCTTC.

The chain is built from TRBV4-2 and TRBJ1-3; 10 bases map to TRBD1. The germline CDR1 and CDR2 sequences are LGHNA and YNFKEQ. After removal of 4 bases from V and 4 bases from J, the junction contained 10 bases not matched to a gene. The CDR3 totals 17 residues. This CDR3 reads CASSPYGQGVSGNTIYF. In DNA form, the CDR3 reads TGTGCCAGCAGCCCGTACGGACAGGGGGTCTCAGGAAACACCATATATTTT.

The chain is built from TRBV7-3 and TRBJ2-7, with 9 bases matching TRBD2. Germline CDR1 is SGHTA and CDR2 is FQGTGA. V dropped 2 bases and J dropped 5; count of bases not matched to a gene: 10. The CDR3 length is 16 residues. The CDR3 bases are TGTGCCAGCAGCTTATGTCTGCGGGAGGGCCCCCACGAGCAGTACTTC. Translation: CASSLCLREGPHEQYF.

The chain has TRBV19 and TRBJ2-7; 8 positions agree with TRBD1. The CDR3 sequence is 11 residues long. Germline V gene lookup returns CDR1 LNHDA and CDR2 SQIVND (reference sequence). V lost 8 bases and J lost 6; bases outside the gene matches: 3. Written as DNA, the CDR3 is TGTGCCAGTGGACAGGGCTCCGAGCAGTACTTC. It encodes CASGQGSEQYF.

The chain combines TRBV12-5 with TRBJ2-3; 7 nucleotides match TRBD1. This CDR3 is 17 amino acids long. Per the germline V gene, CDR1 is LGHNT and CDR2 is FRNRAP. The junction had 10 bases not matched to a gene; V was cut back by 2 bases and J by 2 bases. The CDR3 spells CASGLSYSGTATDTQYF. The CDR3 DNA reads TGTGCTAGTGGTTTGTCCTACTCCGGGACAGCCACAGATACGCAGTATTTT.

The V call is TRBV6-5, the J call TRBJ1-2; possible D gene TRBD1, 5 bases. Germline V gives CDR1 MNHEY, CDR2 SVGAGI. Trimming left V 7 bases short and J 8 bases short, with 14 bases between. This CDR3 has 12 amino acids. The CDR3 reads CASKTGQGGYTF. The CDR3 DNA follows: TGTGCCAGCAAAACAGGTCAAGGGGGCTACACCTTC.

This chain links TRBV11-3 with TRBJ2-5; 9 bases fit TRBD2. With 0 bases clipped from V and 5 bases from J, the junction kept 7 bases outside the gene matches. The CDR3 totals 16 residues. Germline lookup yields CDR1 SGHNT and CDR2 YENEEA. The CDR3 nucleotides are TGTGCCAGCAGCTTAGATGGCGCTAGCGGGGTGGAGACCCAGTACTTC. This codes for CASSLDGASGVETQYF.

The chain joins TRBV30 to TRBJ1-4, with D uncertain. CDR3 length equals 15 residues. V dropped 2 bases and J dropped 8 bases, with 18 bases sitting between them. Per germline, CDR1 GTSNPN and CDR2 SVGIG (reference sequence). The CDR3 DNA reads TGTGCCTGGAGTACACCGTTTCCAACCCCAGAAAAACTGTTTTTT. The encoded protein is CAWSTPFPTPEKLFF.

The chain couples TRBV5-1 to TRBJ2-2; D ambiguous. The CDR3 is 14 amino acids. V was cut by 0 bases and J by 6 bases, with 9 bases left in between. Germline loops: CDR1 SGHRS, CDR2 YFSETQ. DNA of the CDR3: TGCGCCAGCAGCTTGGACGGTGCCCCCGGGGAGCTGTTTTTT. Protein: CASSLDGAPGELFF.

The chain has TRBV25-1 and TRBJ1-3; D not resolved. CDR1 and CDR2 from the germline V gene are MGHDK and SYGVNS. CDR3 length equals 14 residues. Trimming removed 0 bases from V and 3 bases from J, with 6 bases in between. CDR3 bases: TGTGCCAGCAGTGAATATGGGCGTGGAAACACCATATATTTT. Translated, it gives CASSEYGRGNTIYF.

The chain combines TRBV27 with TRBJ1-1; D is unclear. The CDR3 length is 18 residues. The germline V and J ends were trimmed by 6 bases and 0 bases, with 23 bases remaining between them. Germline V gene lookup returns CDR1 MNHEY and CDR2 SMNVEV (reference sequence). The CDR3 DNA sequence: TGTGCCAGCAGCTTTGGGCTCCCTTACAGCACCATGAACACTGAAGCTTTCTTT. Encoded protein: CASSFGLPYSTMNTEAFF.